This T cell receptor (beta chain) was retrieved from a study of T cells in Graves' hyperthyroidism and ophthalmopathy. RNA transcripts yielded amplified TCR beta CDR3 regions. The primer set for the first-round RT-PCR of the TCR CDR3 was HTBI. From the multiplex PCR reads, TCRdb called clonotypes with MiXCR, one entry per CDR3 protein. The sample has about 640,000 distinct CDR3 sequences; around 21% are singletons. V was pared by 1 base and J by 0 bases, with 12 bases between. Germline V gives CDR1 GTSNPN, CDR2 SVGIG (reference sequence). The CDR3 length is 15 residues. In this sample, this clonotype turned up many times.

The chain employs TRBV30 and TRBJ1-1, with a tentative D call TRBD1 (5 bases). This clonotype was obtained from a man aged 25-45 years with Graves' ophthalmopathy. Sequences were obtained from blood. CDR3 coding DNA: TGTGCCTGGAGTGATCCGGGACGTCTGAACACTGAAGCTTTCTTT. As protein: CAWSDPGRLNTEAFF.